The next 19 T cell receptor beta chains were all read from a single sample in a study of blood T cell repertoires in COVID-19 (dated by TCRdb to the early 2020s). Libraries came from the immunoSEQ multiplex PCR assay. TCRdb mirrors the immuneACCESS table, restricted to in-frame sequences. Some clones are absent from its copies; in checked studies, under half trace to an unresolved V gene, and the reason for the others is unknown. This sample is represented by some 180,000 clones; about 83% of them were singletons. The top ten hold 2% to 2.5% of the sample. Sample: peripheral blood. Source of these receptors: a woman of 80 years or more with acute or convalescent COVID-19.

This clone appeared once. The chain joins TRBV19 to TRBJ2-1, with TRBD2 matching 7 bases. This CDR3 comprises 13 residues. CDR1 is LNHDA and CDR2 is SQIVND in the germline V gene (reference sequence). J lost 1 base, V lost 11 bases, and 5 bases had no gene match. CDR3 loop: CASGRSSYNEQFF. CDR3 nucleotide sequence: TGTGCCTCCGGGAGGAGTTCCTACAATGAGCAGTTCTTC.

This clone was detected only once. The chain carries TRBV28 and TRBJ2-3, with 7 positions matching TRBD2. V gave up 1 base and J gave up 7 bases; unmatched junction bases: 2. Germline CDR1 and CDR2: MDHEN and SYDVKM. The CDR3 sequence is 13 residues long. The CDR3 nucleotides are TGTGCCAGCAGTTTATCGGGGGGACATACGCAGTATTTT. Its translation is CASSLSGGHTQYF.

A remark on this clone: Other DNA sequences of this sample code for an identical CDR3. The CDR3 nucleotides read TGTGCCAGCAGCGTAGGGGCTAGCGGGGGCACAGATACGCAGTATTTT. Protein: CASSVGASGGTDTQYF. The chain links TRBV9 to TRBJ2-3, with TRBD2 matching over 9 bases. Trimming removed 0 bases from V and 1 base from J; junction bases left unmatched: 3. The CDR3 is 16 amino acids. Germline V gene data show CDR1 as SGDLS and CDR2 as YYNGEE.

Only one count was recorded for this clone. The chain recombines TRBV19 with TRBJ2-1; 8 nucleotides line up with TRBD2. Germline CDR1 is LNHDA and CDR2 is SQIVND (reference sequence). The CDR3 covers 16 residues. The J segment lost 0 bases and the V segment lost 5 bases, leaving 6 bases of the junction unmatched. CDR3: CASSGNSGASYNEQFF. CDR3 DNA: TGTGCCAGTAGTGGAAATAGCGGGGCCTCCTACAATGAGCAGTTCTTC.

The chain has TRBV7-9 and TRBJ2-3; D not resolved. Trimming removed 1 base at V and 2 bases at J, with 7 bases between. This CDR3 contains 14 residues. Germline V lookup: CDR1 SEHNR, CDR2 FQNEAQ (reference sequence). As DNA, the CDR3 is TGTGCCAGCAGCTTAGTAACTGACACAGATACGCAGTATTTT. Translation: CASSLVTDTDTQYF.

The V and J genes are TRBV4-3 and TRBJ2-5; 8 bases line up with TRBD1. CDR1 and CDR2 (germline): LGHNA, YSLEER. The V segment lost 1 base and the J segment 5 bases; nucleotides outside the gene matches: 6. This CDR3 region has 15 residues. The CDR3 sequence: CASSQGQGITETQYF. CDR3 sequence (DNA): TGCGCCAGCAGCCAAGGACAGGGGATTACGGAGACCCAGTACTTC.

The rearrangement joins TRBV3-1 (or the pseudogene TRBV3-2) to TRBJ2-7, with a tentative D call TRBD2 (5 bases). Per the germline V gene, CDR1 is LGHDT and CDR2 is YNNKEL (reference sequence). This CDR3 region has 15 residues. Trimming shortened V by 4 bases and J by 4 bases, and 17 bases separated the two germline ends. CDR3 DNA sequence: TGTGCCAGCAGCCCAAATGTCGGGGTAGATTACGAGCAGTACTTC. This encodes CASSPNVGVDYEQYF.

This chain joins TRBV10-3 and TRBJ2-1; TRBD1 agrees at 7 bases. Germline trimming cut 4 bases from V and 7 bases from J; bases unmatched to any gene: 10. The length of the CDR3 is 15 residues. The germline V gene has CDR1 ENHRY and CDR2 SYGVKD. DNA for the CDR3: TGTGCCATCAGTGTACGACAGGGCACCCGGAATGAGCAGTTCTTC. This translates into CAISVRQGTRNEQFF.

This clone was counted a few times. This chain connects TRBV5-3 to TRBJ1-1; no clear D. TRBV5-3 is filed as an ORF, its function uncertain. V dropped 2 bases and J dropped 2 bases, with 7 bases sitting between them. This CDR3 spans 13 amino acids. CDR3 nucleotide sequence: TGTGCCAGAAGCTTTCCACTTAACACTGAAGCTTTCTTT. Amino acids: CARSFPLNTEAFF.

The chain joins TRBV28 to TRBJ2-3, with 8 bases fitting TRBD2. Germline V gives CDR1 MDHEN, CDR2 SYDVKM. The CDR3 loop spans 13 amino acids. Trimming removed 8 bases from V and 14 bases from J; junction bases left unmatched: 15. In DNA, the CDR3 is TGTGCCAGCGGCGACCCCGCGGCGGGAGGAGTGTATTTT. It specifies CASGDPAAGGVYF.

The genes are TRBV3-1 (or the pseudogene TRBV3-2) and TRBJ2-5; 12 nucleotides agree with TRBD2. The CDR3 extends over 16 amino acids. V lost 3 bases to trimming and J lost 4 bases; unmatched junction nucleotides: 6. Germline V lookup: CDR1 LGHDT, CDR2 YNNKEL (reference sequence). This CDR3 is CASSHAGLAGSETQYF. The CDR3 region has the DNA TGTGCCAGCAGCCACGCTGGACTAGCGGGGTCAGAGACCCAGTACTTC.

In this sample, this clone turned up a few times. The CDR3 sequence: CASSLEFPAGGNEQFF. The CDR3 DNA sequence: TGTGCCAGCAGCTTAGAGTTCCCCGCGGGGGGAAATGAGCAGTTCTTC. The V call is TRBV7-9, the J call TRBJ2-1; 8 bases align to TRBD2. The germline CDR1 and CDR2 sequences are SEHNR and FQNEAQ (reference sequence). The CDR3 totals 16 residues. Unmatched junction bases numbered 9, after V lost 1 base and J lost 7 bases.

J is TRBJ2-4 and V is TRBV10-3; D is uncertain. The V end lost 3 bases, the J end lost 6 bases, and 12 bases lay between the germline ends. The CDR3 is 14 amino acids. Germline CDR1 is ENHRY and CDR2 is SYGVKD. The CDR3 loop is CAISDNGGRNIQYF. CDR3 sequence (DNA): TGTGCCATCAGTGATAATGGCGGTCGAAACATTCAGTACTTC.

The rearrangement links TRBV7-8 to TRBJ1-5; unclear D gene. This CDR3 has 13 amino acids. Germline CDR1 SGHVS, CDR2 FQNEAQ. Trimming stripped 1 base from V and 8 bases from J, with 9 bases between. The CDR3 is CASSLGRLEPQHF. The CDR3 DNA sequence: TGTGCCAGCAGCTTAGGTCGGCTAGAGCCCCAGCATTTT.

The genes are TRBV7-2 and TRBJ2-3, with a tentative D call TRBD2 (5 bases). This CDR3 comprises 15 residues. Germline CDR1 SGHTA, CDR2 FQGNSA. V was cut by 4 bases and J by 3 bases, with 14 bases left in between. CDR3 in DNA: TGTGCCAGCAGCTCCCTCGCCGGGGAAACAGATACGCAGTATTTT. Its translation is CASSSLAGETDTQYF.

This chain links TRBV5-6 with TRBJ2-1; 12 nucleotides agree with TRBD1. V lost 3 bases to trimming and J lost 8 bases; unmatched junction nucleotides: 9. CDR1 is SGHDT and CDR2 is YYEEEE in the germline V gene. The CDR3 is 16 residues long. Here the CDR3 reads CASSSYRGTGGYEQFF. DNA of the CDR3: TGTGCCAGCAGCTCGTACCGCGGGACAGGGGGCTATGAGCAGTTCTTC. The whole variable domain, remainder taken from reference TRBV5-6 and TRBJ2-1, is DAGVTQSPTHLIKTRGQQVTLRCSPKSGHDTVSWYQQALGQGPQFIFQYYEEEERQRGNFPDRFSGHQFPNYSSELNVNALLLGDSALYLCASSSYRGTGGYEQFFGPGTRLTVL.

V and J are TRBV5-1 and TRBJ1-4; tentatively, D is TRBD1 (6 bases). This CDR3 has 14 amino acids. V shed 6 bases and J shed 10 bases, with 19 bases lying between them. The germline CDR1 and CDR2 sequences are SGHRS and YFSETQ. The CDR3, as DNA: TGCGCCAGCACACCAGGGGTAAGAGAAGGAAAACTGTTTTTT. It yields the protein CASTPGVREGKLFF.

CDR3: CASNTGQPFYGYTF. Written as DNA, the CDR3 is TGTGCCAGCAATACCGGACAGCCCTTCTATGGCTACACCTTC. The chain has TRBV28 and TRBJ1-2, with D tentatively TRBD1 (6 bases). CDR1 is MDHEN and CDR2 is SYDVKM in the germline V gene. Trimming removed 7 bases from V and 4 bases from J, with 16 bases in between. CDR3 length: 14 residues.

As regards this clone: The same CDR3 arises from other DNA sequences in this sample as well. The chain recombines TRBV19 with TRBJ2-7, with a possible D match to TRBD2 (5 bases). Germline V CDR1 and CDR2: LNHDA, SQIVND (reference sequence). The CDR3 length is 14 residues. Trimming shortened V by 4 bases and J by 3 bases, and 13 bases separated the two germline ends. The CDR3 DNA reads TGTGCCAGTAGTACCCGGACGGGGAACTACGAGCAGTACTTC. Translated, it gives CASSTRTGNYEQYF.